This T cell receptor beta chain was retrieved from a study of technical replicates of blood from several donors. TCRdb's copy holds only in-frame clones and misses some; the assay was immunoSEQ multiplex PCR. The sample holds some 60,000 clones; about 95% are singletons and the top ten take 2.5% to 3.5%. The V and J ends lost 5 bases and 9 bases, in that order; junction bases with no gene match: 15. Per germline, CDR1 SGHTA and CDR2 FQGNSA. CDR3 size: 16 residues. This clone was seen a single time. The sample consisted of PBMCs. The TCR comes from a human donor in good health. Some clones in this sample may be carry-over from other donors' samples. The chain is built from TRBV7-2 and TRBJ2-1; 8 bases are shared with TRBD2. The CDR3 region is CASSATYGAGEFEQFF. The CDR3 nucleotides read TGTGCCAGCAGCGCTACTTACGGAGCGGGAGAATTTGAGCAGTTCTTC.